This TCR beta chain was obtained from a study of cytomegalovirus exposure and HLA in healthy donors. Study results and caveats: For most TCR sequences rarity was the rule, although some public TCRs occurred in many donors. Cytomegalovirus status was reportedly diagnosed by the classifier with high specificity and sensitivity. Some 16,000 TCR beta sequences were associated with HLA alleles at 0.05 false discovery rate in a later analysis.

Primers included in the PCR were 60 Vbeta and 13 Jbeta primers. Clones were sequenced by immunoSEQ multiplex PCR, and TCRdb holds only the in-frame ones, with some missing. Here the sample spans 110,000 or so clones, about 80% being singletons. This clone has only one observation. Its antigen is still unknown. This CDR3 is 16 amino acids long. Germline V gene sequence: CDR1 SGHDN, CDR2 FVKESK. Trimming shortened V by 4 bases and J by 7 bases, and 21 bases separated the two germline ends. Material: PBMCs. The sequence was obtained from a young man in good health and CMV-seronegative. The rearrangement links TRBV14 to TRBJ2-3; D is possibly TRBD1 (6 bases). The CDR3 sequence: CASSPLSPGATNTQYF. For the CDR3, the DNA is TGTGCCAGCAGCCCTTTGAGCCCAGGGGCCACGAATACGCAGTATTTT.